Below are 30 T cell receptor beta chains sequenced from a single sample in a study of CD8 T cells in ankylosing spondylitis (dated by TCRdb to 2016 to 2017). Preparation of the library involved 5' RACE. Sequenced using an Illumina HiSeq 2500. TCRdb applied fastp at Q25 and MiXCR to the public reads, then kept only in-frame beta chains. Duplicate CDR3 protein sequences are folded into a single record with the most common DNA and genes. For this sample the table gives hundreds of thousands of distinct CDR3 sequences, of which roughly 20% were detected only once. The ten biggest clones cover 3.5% to 4.5% of the sample. The sequencing input was blood, either unsorted or a sorted T cell fraction (not recorded which). These receptors originate from a female donor with ankylosing spondylitis or in good health (not recorded which).

The chain links TRBV6-5 to TRBJ2-4, with D hard to call. V was clipped by 0 bases and J by 5 bases, with 8 bases between them. This CDR3 is 14 amino acids long. Germline loops: CDR1 MNHEY, CDR2 SVGAGI. CDR3 in DNA: TGTGCCAGCAGTTACTCGTCCGTTGAAAACATTCAGTACTTC. Its translation: CASSYSSVENIQYF.

The chain recombines TRBV7-6 with TRBJ1-3; unclear D gene. With 5 bases removed from V and 0 bases from J, the gap between germline ends came to 8 bases. This CDR3 contains 14 residues. CDR1 and CDR2 (germline): SGHVS, FNYEAQ. CDR3 loop: CASSPLNSGNTIYF. The CDR3 nucleotides read TGTGCCAGCAGCCCCCTCAACTCTGGAAACACCATATATTTT.

This rearrangement joins TRBV4-3 to TRBJ1-1; D is uncertain. Germline V gene data show CDR1 as LGHNA and CDR2 as YSLEER. Trimming left V 0 bases short and J 5 bases short, with 7 bases between. The CDR3 sequence is 13 residues long. The CDR3 DNA is TGCGCCAGCAGCCAAGATGGTACTACTGAAGCTTTCTTT. This gives the protein CASSQDGTTEAFF.

This chain connects TRBV3-1 to TRBJ1-1; a weak D match, TRBD1 (6 bases). V was cut by 4 bases and J by 7 bases, with 13 bases left in between. The CDR3 is 13 amino acids. Per germline, CDR1 LGHDT and CDR2 YNNKEL (reference sequence). The CDR3 DNA sequence: TGTGCCAGCAGCCCTATCGTAGGGGGTGAAGCTTTCTTT. Residues: CASSPIVGGEAFF. Combining the CDR3 with reference TRBV3-1 and TRBJ1-1 gives the whole variable domain DTAVSQTPKYLVTQMGNDKSIKCEQNLGHDTMYWYKQDSKKFLKIMFSYNNKELIINETVPNRFSPKSPDKAHLNLHINSLELGDSAVYFCASSPIVGGEAFFGQGTRLTVV.

This clonotype showed up many times. The rearrangement uses TRBV7-6 and TRBJ1-1; perhaps TRBD1 as D (6 bases). Germline loops: CDR1 SGHVS, CDR2 FNYEAQ. The CDR3 has 12 residues. The V gene lost 5 bases and the J gene lost 5 bases, with 9 bases spanning the gap. CDR3 nucleotides: TGTGCCAGCAGCCCGCAGGGGACTGAAGCTTTCTTT. It translates to CASSPQGTEAFF.

CDR3 loop: CSASRDRNYGYTF. CDR3 DNA sequence: TGCAGTGCTAGCAGGGATCGTAACTATGGCTACACCTTC. The chain is built from TRBV20-1 and TRBJ1-2; D might be TRBD1 (5 bases). Germline values: CDR1 DFQATT, CDR2 SNEGSKA (reference sequence). The V end lost 3 bases, the J end lost 1 base, and 9 bases lay between the germline ends. The CDR3 has 13 residues.

This clonotype was seen ten or more times. This chain links TRBV7-9 with TRBJ2-7; maybe TRBD1 (6 bases). The CDR3 has 14 amino acids. Germline V lookup: CDR1 SEHNR, CDR2 FQNEAQ (reference sequence). V was trimmed by 4 bases and J by 1 base, leaving 11 bases between them. The CDR3 DNA sequence: TGTGCCAGCAGCTCCATGGGGGCATCCTACGAGCAGTACTTC. Its translation: CASSSMGASYEQYF.

The table lists this clonotype with many counts. The genes are TRBV20-1 and TRBJ2-5; tentative D call: TRBD2 (6 bases). This CDR3 region has 14 residues. Looked up from germline, CDR1 is DFQATT and CDR2 is SNEGSKA (reference sequence). V lost 6 bases to trimming and J lost 7 bases, with 21 bases between them. CDR3 residues: CSASLASRRGTQYF. The CDR3 region has the DNA TGCAGTGCATCACTAGCCTCCCGAAGAGGGACCCAGTACTTC.

This clonotype came up many times. The chain links TRBV29-1 to TRBJ2-1; 7 bases map to TRBD2. V lost 6 bases, J lost 7 bases, and 9 bases stayed unmatched. This CDR3 comprises 13 residues. Germline CDR1 SQVTM, CDR2 ANQGSEA. CDR3 amino acids: CSVGRERGNEQFF. The DNA of the CDR3 is TGCAGCGTGGGGAGGGAGCGGGGTAATGAGCAGTTCTTC.

This clonotype has a handful of counts. This chain connects TRBV9 to TRBJ2-1, with a tentative D call TRBD1 (6 bases). This CDR3 contains 13 residues. The V end was cut by 0 bases, the J end by 7 bases, with 8 bases between. Germline V gene data show CDR1 as SGDLS and CDR2 as YYNGEE. The CDR3 nucleotides read TGTGCCAGCAGCGTAGAGAGGGGGAATGAGCAGTTCTTC. Protein product: CASSVERGNEQFF.

This clonotype was seen many times. The chain couples TRBV7-9 to TRBJ2-6, with a tentative D call TRBD2 (6 bases). This CDR3 contains 15 residues. From germline, CDR1 is SEHNR and CDR2 FQNEAQ (reference sequence). The V end lost 5 bases, the J end lost 0 bases, and 8 bases lay between the germline ends. The CDR3 nucleotides read TGTGCCAGCAGCCGGGGAGGCTCTGGGGCCAACGTCCTGACTTTC. Protein product: CASSRGGSGANVLTF. Full variable domain (remainder filled in from reference TRBV7-9 and TRBJ2-6): DTGVSQNPRHKITKRGQNVTFRCDPISEHNRLYWYRQTLGQGPEFLTYFQNEAQLEKSRLLSDRFSAERPKGSFSTLEIQRTEQGDSAMYLCASSRGGSGANVLTFGAGSRLTVL.

This clonotype appeared a few times. The J gene is TRBJ2-3, the V gene TRBV7-2; the match to TRBD2 covers 7 bases. CDR1 is SGHTA and CDR2 is FQGNSA in the germline V gene. Trimming cost V 1 base and J 2 bases; bases outside gene matches: 9. This CDR3 has 17 amino acids. DNA for the CDR3: TGTGCCAGCAGCTTAGTAGCGGGCGAGACCCCCACAGATACGCAGTATTTT. Encoded protein: CASSLVAGETPTDTQYF.

This chain joins TRBV20-1 and TRBJ2-1, with 8 bases identical to TRBD2. V trimming: 4 bases; J trimming: 8 bases; junction bases outside the gene matches: 10. Germline CDR1 DFQATT, CDR2 SNEGSKA (reference sequence). The CDR3 extends over 14 amino acids. CDR3 region: CSAILALAGDEQFF. Here the CDR3 DNA reads TGCAGTGCTATTCTAGCCCTAGCGGGCGATGAGCAGTTCTTC.

This clonotype appeared a few times. The chain carries TRBV6-2 or TRBV6-3 and TRBJ1-2; 8 bases line up with TRBD1. V was clipped by 5 bases and J by 9 bases; unmatched bases: 8. There are 13 residues in the CDR3. The V gene's germline CDR1 is MNHEY and CDR2 SVGEGT. CDR3 residues: CASSPTGVRSYTF. In DNA form, the CDR3 reads TGTGCCAGCAGTCCGACAGGGGTTAGGAGCTACACCTTC.

The chain recombines TRBV20-1 with TRBJ2-3; a weak D match, TRBD2 (6 bases). V dropped 6 bases and J dropped 0 bases, with 16 bases sitting between them. Germline V gene lookup returns CDR1 DFQATT and CDR2 SNEGSKA (reference sequence). The CDR3 extends over 15 amino acids. The CDR3 protein is CSAPPSGSSTDTQYF. The CDR3 coding sequence is TGCAGTGCCCCCCCCAGCGGGTCTAGCACAGATACGCAGTATTTT.

V gene TRBV7-9 combines with J gene TRBJ1-1; tentatively, D is TRBD1 (5 bases). Deletions cut 5 bases from V and 8 bases from J, with 12 bases between. The CDR3 has 12 amino acids. Germline lookup yields CDR1 SEHNR and CDR2 FQNEAQ (reference sequence). CDR3 sequence: CASSQGSIEAFF. In DNA, the CDR3 is TGTGCCAGCAGCCAGGGATCTATCGAAGCTTTCTTT.

This clonotype was observed at least ten times. J is TRBJ2-5 and V is TRBV29-1; D is possibly TRBD2 (6 bases). The CDR3 is 12 residues long. CDR1 and CDR2 from the germline V gene are SQVTM and ANQGSEA. Here the CDR3 DNA reads TGCTATGCCGGGACTCGGGGGGAGACCCAGTACTTC. Residues: CYAGTRGETQYF.

This chain links TRBV6-2 or TRBV6-3 with TRBJ1-1, with a possible D match to TRBD1 (5 bases). The length of the CDR3 is 15 residues. V was shortened by 8 bases and J by 4 bases, with 20 bases between the two germline ends. CDR1 and CDR2 from the germline V gene are MNHEY and SVGEGT. DNA of the CDR3: TGTGCCAGCGCCTCCGCCGGGGCCGGCGGCACTGAAGCTTTCTTT. Protein: CASASAGAGGTEAFF.

V and J are TRBV20-1 and TRBJ2-3; 9 bases align to TRBD2. V lost 6 bases and J lost 4; bases outside the gene matches: 23. This CDR3 is 19 amino acids long. Per germline, CDR1 DFQATT and CDR2 SNEGSKA (reference sequence). The CDR3 coding sequence is TGCAGTGCCGGACAGGATCGAGGTAGTAGCGGGAGTTTCGCAGATACGCAGTATTTT. Encoded protein: CSAGQDRGSSGSFADTQYF.

This clonotype has at least ten counts. The rearrangement joins TRBV15 to TRBJ1-1; weak D call: TRBD1 (5 bases). The germline V and J ends were trimmed by 0 bases and 1 base, with 18 bases remaining between them. Germline V gene lookup returns CDR1 LNHNV and CDR2 YYDKDF (reference sequence). The CDR3 spans 18 residues. The CDR3 coding sequence is TGTGCCACCAGCAGAGATAAGGGGTCCGGGACGTGGAACACTGAAGCTTTCTTT. This codes for CATSRDKGSGTWNTEAFF.

CDR3 region: CSARGPGTGGVRGYTF. DNA of the CDR3: TGCAGTGCTAGGGGTCCCGGGACAGGGGGAGTGAGGGGCTACACCTTC. The chain has TRBV20-1 and TRBJ1-2, with 11 bases identical to TRBD1. V lost 3 bases to trimming and J lost 8 bases; unmatched junction nucleotides: 14. Germline lookup yields CDR1 DFQATT and CDR2 SNEGSKA (reference sequence). This CDR3 contains 16 residues.

This clonotype was seen a few times. The rearrangement joins TRBV6-2 or TRBV6-3 to TRBJ1-3, with a possible D match to TRBD1 (5 bases). Trimming removed 2 bases from V and 0 bases from J, with 11 bases in between. Germline V gene lookup returns CDR1 MNHEY and CDR2 SVGEGT. The CDR3 consists of 16 residues. The DNA of the CDR3 is TGTGCCAGCAGTTACGGCTCGACAGTCTCTGGAAACACCATATATTTT. Its translation: CASSYGSTVSGNTIYF.

This clonotype occurred a few times. V and J are TRBV4-3 and TRBJ2-5; D is ambiguous. This CDR3 is 13 amino acids long. Per germline, CDR1 LGHNA and CDR2 YSLEER. Trimming took 1 base from V and 7 from J, leaving 10 bases between them. CDR3 bases: TGCGCCAGCAGCCAAGTCCATTCGGGGACCCAGTACTTC. Translating gives CASSQVHSGTQYF.

Ten or more counts support this clonotype. The CDR3 is CSARVPRGLRNTIYF. The DNA of the CDR3 is TGCAGTGCTAGAGTCCCTCGGGGGTTGCGAAACACCATATATTTT. This chain uses TRBV20-1 with TRBJ1-3, with a weak D call TRBD1 (5 bases). Trimming cost V 1 base and J 5 bases, with 15 bases left between them. CDR3 length: 15 amino acids. CDR1 is DFQATT, CDR2 SNEGSKA, per germline (reference sequence).

This clonotype was observed a handful of times. J is TRBJ2-1 and V is TRBV29-1; D may be TRBD1 or TRBD2 (5 bases each). The CDR3 length is 13 residues. Germline CDR1 SQVTM, CDR2 ANQGSEA. V lost 7 bases and J 3 bases, leaving 13 bases between the germline ends. CDR3 protein: CSAGRDLYNEQFF. Written as DNA, the CDR3 is TGCAGCGCCGGCCGGGACCTCTACAATGAGCAGTTCTTC.

This clonotype occurred once. The rearrangement links TRBV7-8 to TRBJ1-5; D is uncertain. Germline CDR1 reads SGHVS; CDR2 reads FQNEAQ. Deletions cut 10 bases from V and 4 bases from J, with 17 bases between. The CDR3 is made up of 14 amino acids. CDR3 amino acids: CATGAMRGNQPQHF. The CDR3 DNA reads as TGTGCCACCGGCGCTATGCGGGGTAATCAGCCCCAGCATTTT.

The J gene is TRBJ1-6, the V gene TRBV6-5; no definite D call. The CDR3 has 12 amino acids. Deletions cut 2 bases from V and 10 bases from J, with 6 bases between. Germline V CDR1 and CDR2: MNHEY, SVGAGI. In DNA form, the CDR3 reads TGTGCCAGCAGTTACACCGGATCACCCCTCCACTTT. The encoded protein is CASSYTGSPLHF.

This clonotype was counted many times. This chain uses TRBV12-3 or TRBV12-4 with TRBJ2-5; maybe TRBD2 (5 bases). The CDR3 contains 13 residues. V was shortened by 5 bases and J by 5 bases, with 12 bases between the two germline ends. In nucleotides, the CDR3 is TGTGCCAGCAGTCCGGCGGGTGCGGAGACCCAGTACTTC. This translates into CASSPAGAETQYF.

The gene calls are TRBV12-3 or TRBV12-4 and TRBJ2-2; D remains ambiguous. This CDR3 region has 15 residues. Trimming took off 1 base at V and 4 bases at J, with 10 bases between the two ends. The CDR3 is CASSLEVGTTGELFF. The CDR3 DNA follows: TGTGCCAGCAGTTTAGAAGTAGGAACCACCGGGGAGCTGTTTTTT.

The table lists this clonotype with a few counts. CDR3 amino acids: CSVVLRQLPGWAFF. The DNA for the CDR3 is TGCAGCGTGGTCCTTCGACAGCTACCGGGGTGGGCTTTCTTT. The gene calls are TRBV29-1 and TRBJ1-1, with TRBD1 as a possible D gene (5 bases). The germline V gene encodes CDR1 SQVTM and CDR2 ANQGSEA. The V end lost 6 bases, the J end lost 11 bases, and 25 bases lay between the germline ends. This CDR3 spans 14 amino acids.